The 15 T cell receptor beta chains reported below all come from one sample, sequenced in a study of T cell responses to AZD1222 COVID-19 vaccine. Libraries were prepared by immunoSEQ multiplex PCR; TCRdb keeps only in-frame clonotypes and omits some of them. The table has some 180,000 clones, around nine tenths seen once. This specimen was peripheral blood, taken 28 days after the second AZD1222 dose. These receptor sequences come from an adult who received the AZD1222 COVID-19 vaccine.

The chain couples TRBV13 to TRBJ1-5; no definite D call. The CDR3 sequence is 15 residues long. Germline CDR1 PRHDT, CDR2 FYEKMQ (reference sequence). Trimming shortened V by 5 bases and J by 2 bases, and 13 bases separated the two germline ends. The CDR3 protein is CASSASGSRNQPQHF. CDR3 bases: TGTGCCAGCAGCGCCTCCGGGAGCCGCAATCAGCCCCAGCATTTT. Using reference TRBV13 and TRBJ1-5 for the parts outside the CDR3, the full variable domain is AAGVIQSPRHLIKEKRETATLKCYPIPRHDTVYWYQQGPGQDPQFLISFYEKMQSDKGSIPDRFSAQQFSDYHSELNMSSLELGDSALYFCASSASGSRNQPQHFGDGTRLSIL.

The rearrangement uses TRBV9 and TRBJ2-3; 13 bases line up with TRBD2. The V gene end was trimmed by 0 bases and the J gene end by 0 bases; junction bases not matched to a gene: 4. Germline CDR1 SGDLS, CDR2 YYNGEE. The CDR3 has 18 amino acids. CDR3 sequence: CASSVGLAGGPSTDTQYF. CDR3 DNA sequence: TGTGCCAGCAGCGTAGGACTAGCGGGGGGCCCTAGCACAGATACGCAGTATTTT. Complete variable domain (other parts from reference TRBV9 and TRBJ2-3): DSGVTQTPKHLITATGQRVTLRCSPRSGDLSVYWYQQSLDQGLQFLIQYYNGEERAKGNILERFSAQQFPDLHSELNLSSLELGDSALYFCASSVGLAGGPSTDTQYFGPGTRLTVL.

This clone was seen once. This CDR3 reads CASTDRNQPQHF. The CDR3 DNA follows: TGTGCCAGCACAGACAGGAATCAGCCCCAGCATTTT. The rearrangement joins TRBV28 to TRBJ1-5; D is possibly TRBD1 (6 bases). This CDR3 is 12 amino acids long. Germline V gene data show CDR1 as MDHEN and CDR2 as SYDVKM. Between the trimmed V and J ends, which lost 7 bases and 4 bases, there was a span of 8 bases. Full variable domain (missing parts from reference TRBV28 and TRBJ1-5): DVKVTQSSRYLVKRTGEKVFLECVQDMDHENMFWYRQDPGLGLRLIYFSYDVKMKEKGDIPEGYSVSREKKERFSLILESASTNQTSMYLCASTDRNQPQHFGDGTRLSIL.

The CDR3 sequence is CASSLDRGAGNTIYF. CDR3 nucleotides: TGTGCCAGCAGCTTAGACAGGGGCGCTGGAAACACCATATATTTT. The J gene is TRBJ1-3, the V gene TRBV7-9; 7 bases line up with TRBD1. V lost 1 base, J lost 2 bases, and 2 bases stayed unmatched. CDR1 SEHNR and CDR2 FQNEAQ come from the germline V gene (reference sequence). CDR3 length equals 15 residues.

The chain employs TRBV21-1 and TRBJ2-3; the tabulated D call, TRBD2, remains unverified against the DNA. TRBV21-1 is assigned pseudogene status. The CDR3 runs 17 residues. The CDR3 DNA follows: TGTGCCAGCAGCACGGGACTAGGAATGGGTTTCACAGATACGCAGTATTTT. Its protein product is CASSTGLGMGFTDTQYF.

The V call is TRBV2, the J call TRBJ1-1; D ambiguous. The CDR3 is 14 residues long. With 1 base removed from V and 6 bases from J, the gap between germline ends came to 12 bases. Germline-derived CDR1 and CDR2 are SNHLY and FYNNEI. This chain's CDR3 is CASSEGRGRAEAFF. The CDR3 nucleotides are TGTGCCAGCAGTGAAGGCCGAGGGAGGGCTGAAGCTTTCTTT.

The CDR3 sequence: CASSELGQDYEQYF. CDR3 nucleotides: TGTGCCAGCAGTGAACTTGGGCAGGACTACGAGCAGTACTTC. This chain links TRBV6-1 with TRBJ2-7; D is uncertain. The CDR3 has 14 amino acids. V shed 2 bases and J shed 3 bases, with 11 bases lying between them. The V gene's germline CDR1 is MNHNS and CDR2 SASEGT.

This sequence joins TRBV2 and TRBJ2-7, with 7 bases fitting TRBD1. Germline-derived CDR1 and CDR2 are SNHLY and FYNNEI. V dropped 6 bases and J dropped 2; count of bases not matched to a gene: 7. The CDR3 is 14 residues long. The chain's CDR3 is CASRWTGKTYEQYF. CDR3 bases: TGTGCCAGCAGATGGACAGGAAAAACCTACGAGCAGTACTTC.

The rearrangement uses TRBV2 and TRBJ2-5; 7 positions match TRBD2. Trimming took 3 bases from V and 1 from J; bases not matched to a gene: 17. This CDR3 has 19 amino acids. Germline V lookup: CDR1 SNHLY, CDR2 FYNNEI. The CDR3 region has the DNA TGTGCCAGCAGTGACGGACCGGTTTCTCCAGCGGGGAGCCAAGAGACCCAGTACTTC. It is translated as CASSDGPVSPAGSQETQYF.

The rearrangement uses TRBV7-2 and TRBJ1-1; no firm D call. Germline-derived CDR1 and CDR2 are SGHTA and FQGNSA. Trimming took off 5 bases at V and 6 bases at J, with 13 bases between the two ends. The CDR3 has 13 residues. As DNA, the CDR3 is TGTGCCAGCAGCCCGGCGTTAAGGGCTGAAGCTTTCTTT. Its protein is CASSPALRAEAFF.

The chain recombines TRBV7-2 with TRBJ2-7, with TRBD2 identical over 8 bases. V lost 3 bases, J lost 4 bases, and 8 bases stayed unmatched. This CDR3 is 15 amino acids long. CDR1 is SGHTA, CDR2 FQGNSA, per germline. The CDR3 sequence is CASSFTSGSGYEQYF. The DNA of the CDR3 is TGTGCCAGCAGCTTTACGAGCGGGAGCGGGTACGAGCAGTACTTC.

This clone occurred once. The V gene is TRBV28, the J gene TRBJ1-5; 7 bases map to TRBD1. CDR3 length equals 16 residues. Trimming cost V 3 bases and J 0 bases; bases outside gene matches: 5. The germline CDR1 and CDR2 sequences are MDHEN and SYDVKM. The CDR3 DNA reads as TGTGCCAGCAGTTTCTTGGGACAGTCTAGCAATCAGCCCCAGCATTTT. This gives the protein CASSFLGQSSNQPQHF.

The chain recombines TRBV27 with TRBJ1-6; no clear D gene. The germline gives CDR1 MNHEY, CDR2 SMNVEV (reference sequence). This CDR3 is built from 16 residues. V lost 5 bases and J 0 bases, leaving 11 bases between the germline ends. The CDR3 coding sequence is TGTGCCAGCAGTCACTCCTTGAGCTCCTATAATTCACCCCTCCACTTT. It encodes CASSHSLSSYNSPLHF.

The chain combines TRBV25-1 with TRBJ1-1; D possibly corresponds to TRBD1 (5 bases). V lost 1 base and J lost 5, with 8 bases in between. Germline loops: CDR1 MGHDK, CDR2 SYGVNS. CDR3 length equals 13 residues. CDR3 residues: CASSEWEGTEAFF. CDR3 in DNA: TGTGCCAGCAGTGAATGGGAGGGGACTGAAGCTTTCTTT.

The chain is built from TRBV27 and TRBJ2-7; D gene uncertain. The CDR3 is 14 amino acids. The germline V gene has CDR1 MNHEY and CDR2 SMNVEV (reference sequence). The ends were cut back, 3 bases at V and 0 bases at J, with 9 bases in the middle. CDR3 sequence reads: CASSFRLASYEQYF. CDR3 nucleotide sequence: TGTGCCAGCAGTTTCCGACTCGCCTCCTACGAGCAGTACTTC.